The 10 T cell receptor beta chains below come from one sample, sequenced in a study of blood T cell repertoires in COVID-19 (TCRdb year 2020). The method behind the library was the immunoSEQ multiplex PCR assay. TCRdb took this table from immuneACCESS and kept in-frame rearrangements with V and J called. Such tables lack part of the clones; where checked against another copy, unresolved V genes explain under half of the gap, and the rest is unexplained. Present in this sample are roughly 320,000 clones, 85% to 95% of which were seen just once. 3.9% of the sample rests with the top ten. The sample consisted of PBMCs or T cells enriched from blood (not recorded which). All receptors come from a woman aged 30 to 39 who had been exposed to COVID-19.

The chain recombines TRBV4-1 with TRBJ1-1; 7 bases are a match to TRBD1. With V trimmed by 8 bases and J by 2 bases, 5 bases remained unmatched. The CDR3 runs 13 residues. The germline V gene encodes CDR1 MGHRA and CDR2 YSYEKL. The CDR3: CASSDRINTEAFF. DNA for the CDR3: TGCGCCAGCTCGGACAGGATCAACACTGAAGCTTTCTTT.

V is TRBV11-2 and J is TRBJ1-2; D call uncertain. The CDR3 length is 14 residues. V lost 6 bases and J lost 1, with 12 bases in between. Germline assignment: CDR1 SGHAT and CDR2 FQNNGV. CDR3 sequence: CASSRPAGNYGYTF. CDR3 DNA sequence: TGTGCCAGCAGTCGTCCTGCAGGTAACTATGGCTACACCTTC. Using reference TRBV11-2 and TRBJ1-2 for the parts outside the CDR3, the full variable domain is EAGVAQSPRYKIIEKRQSVAFWCNPISGHATLYWYQQILGQGPKLLIQFQNNGVVDDSQLPKDRFSAERLKGVDSTLKIQPAKLEDSAVYLCASSRPAGNYGYTFGSGTRLTVV.

The V call is TRBV5-1, the J call TRBJ1-2; D is possibly TRBD1 (5 bases). V gave up 1 base and J gave up 8 bases, with 21 bases separating them. CDR3 length: 16 residues. The germline V gene encodes CDR1 SGHRS and CDR2 YFSETQ. CDR3: CASSLMPGPGGEGYTF. DNA for the CDR3: TGCGCCAGCAGCTTGATGCCGGGTCCCGGAGGGGAGGGCTACACCTTC.

The rearrangement uses TRBV3-1 (or the pseudogene TRBV3-2) and TRBJ2-7; tentative D call: TRBD1 (5 bases). V was clipped by 0 bases and J by 9 bases, with 18 bases between them. The CDR3 contains 15 residues. Germline loops: CDR1 LGHDT, CDR2 YNNKEL (reference sequence). The CDR3 coding sequence is TGTGCCAGCAGCCAAGATCAGAGACAAATGCAGGGGCAGTACTTC. Translated, it gives CASSQDQRQMQGQYF.

As DNA, the CDR3 is TGTGCCAGCAGCGTACCGACTAGCGGGGGGGCCCGGGAGACCCAGTACTTC. Translated, it gives CASSVPTSGGARETQYF. The V and J genes are TRBV9 and TRBJ2-5, with 14 positions matching TRBD2. V was clipped by 1 base and J by 5 bases; unmatched bases: 7. Germline CDR1 is SGDLS and CDR2 is YYNGEE. The CDR3 covers 17 residues.

The V and J genes are TRBV9 and TRBJ2-7; TRBD1 matches 7 bases. V trimming: 3 bases; J trimming: 2 bases; junction bases outside the gene matches: 8. From germline, CDR1 is SGDLS and CDR2 YYNGEE. This CDR3 contains 15 residues. The CDR3, as DNA: TGTGCCAGCAGCGCCGGGACAGAGAAGACCTACGAGCAGTACTTC. Amino acid sequence: CASSAGTEKTYEQYF. The variable domain in full, completed from reference TRBV9 and TRBJ2-7, reads DSGVTQTPKHLITATGQRVTLRCSPRSGDLSVYWYQQSLDQGLQFLIQYYNGEERAKGNILERFSAQQFPDLHSELNLSSLELGDSALYFCASSAGTEKTYEQYFGPGTRLTVT.

This chain links TRBV27 with TRBJ1-1; TRBD1 might be the D (5 bases). The length of the CDR3 is 16 residues. V was shortened by 2 bases and J by 0 bases, with 13 bases between the two germline ends. From germline, CDR1 is MNHEY and CDR2 SMNVEV (reference sequence). CDR3 DNA sequence: TGTGCCAGCAGTTTAATGGCAGGGAGGTTGAACACTGAAGCTTTCTTT. This gives the protein CASSLMAGRLNTEAFF.

CDR3 nucleotide sequence: TGTGCCAGCAGCTTAGCTCTACTAGCGAGGAGCTCCTACAATGAGCAGTTCTTC. Translated, it gives CASSLALLARSSYNEQFF. The chain combines TRBV7-2 with TRBJ2-1; 7 bases fit TRBD2. CDR1 and CDR2 from the germline V gene are SGHTA and FQGNSA. Germline trimming cut 0 bases from V and 0 bases from J; bases unmatched to any gene: 8. The CDR3 spans 18 residues.

V is TRBV7-8 and J is TRBJ1-5, with TRBD1 matching 7 bases. CDR1 and CDR2 (germline): SGHVS, FQNEAQ. V dropped 3 bases and J dropped 1; count of bases not matched to a gene: 12. The CDR3 is made up of 18 amino acids. The CDR3 nucleotides are TGTGCCAGCAGCTTCATAGAGGGAGACAGGGTCAGCAATCAGCCCCAGCATTTT. As protein: CASSFIEGDRVSNQPQHF.

The J gene is TRBJ1-5, the V gene TRBV4-1; TRBD1 might be the D (5 bases). The germline CDR1 and CDR2 sequences are MGHRA and YSYEKL. This CDR3 is built from 15 residues. The V end was cut by 0 bases, the J end by 2 bases, with 8 bases between. For the CDR3, the DNA is TGCGCCAGCAGCCAAGAGCAACAGGGCAATCAGCCCCAGCATTTT. It encodes CASSQEQQGNQPQHF.